The 5 T cell receptor beta chains reported below all come from one sample, sequenced in a study of T cell responses to AZD1222 COVID-19 vaccine. Repertoires were generated with immunoSEQ multiplex PCR, while TCRdb's copy carries only in-frame clones and drops some. The sample lists 120,000 to 150,000 clones; 91% were seen once. The sample in question was peripheral blood, obtained 28 days after the second AZD1222 dose. The receptors were sampled from an adult who received the AZD1222 COVID-19 vaccine.

The J gene is TRBJ1-4, the V gene TRBV6-6; tentative D call: TRBD1 (6 bases). CDR3 length: 16 residues. Germline V gene lookup returns CDR1 MNHNY and CDR2 SVGAGI (reference sequence). Trimming cost V 8 bases and J 5 bases, with 21 bases left between them. CDR3 nucleotides: TGTGCCAGCCGCCGCTGGACAGCGATTTCCAATGAAAAACTGTTTTTT. Protein product: CASRRWTAISNEKLFF.

The table lists this clone with a count of one. V is TRBV2 and J is TRBJ1-1; D might be TRBD1 (5 bases). V lost 5 bases and J lost 8, with 12 bases in between. CDR1 is SNHLY and CDR2 is FYNNEI in the germline V gene. CDR3 length: 12 residues. The chain's CDR3 is CASSQGEEEAFF. The DNA of the CDR3 is TGTGCCAGCAGTCAAGGGGAAGAGGAAGCTTTCTTT. The variable domain in full, completed from reference TRBV2 and TRBJ1-1, reads EPEVTQTPSHQVTQMGQEVILRCVPISNHLYFYWYRQILGQKVEFLVSFYNNEISEKSEIFDDQFSVERPDGSNFTLKIRSTKLEDSAMYFCASSQGEEEAFFGQGTRLTVV.

V and J are TRBV6-5 and TRBJ1-4, with a possible D match to TRBD1 (5 bases). The V gene lost 7 bases and the J gene lost 5 bases, with 14 bases spanning the gap. The CDR3 sequence is 14 residues long. Germline CDR1 reads MNHEY; CDR2 reads SVGAGI. CDR3 sequence reads: CASTSWGDNEKLFF. The CDR3 bases are TGTGCCAGCACATCCTGGGGGGACAATGAAAAACTGTTTTTT.

V usage is TRBV2 and J usage is TRBJ1-5; D gene uncertain. V gave up 4 bases and J gave up 4 bases, with 8 bases separating them. CDR1 SNHLY and CDR2 FYNNEI come from the germline V gene. There are 13 residues in the CDR3. The CDR3 spells CASSGAENQPQHF. In nucleotides, the CDR3 is TGTGCCAGCAGTGGAGCAGAAAATCAGCCCCAGCATTTT.

The chain combines TRBV5-4 with TRBJ2-7; D is unclear. This CDR3 region has 14 residues. V lost 6 bases and J lost 2, with 15 bases in between. Looked up from germline, CDR1 is SGHNT and CDR2 is YYREEE (reference sequence). Here the CDR3 DNA reads TGTGCCAGCACCCTCATGGGTGGAACCTACGAGCAGTACTTC. It translates to CASTLMGGTYEQYF.